The T cell receptor (beta chain) described here comes from a study of CD8 T cells in Susac syndrome. J lost 2 bases, V lost 8 bases, and 3 bases had no gene match. The CDR3 has 12 residues. The germline CDR1 and CDR2 sequences are MDHEN and SYDVKM. CD8+ and CD4+ blood T cells underwent TCR beta sequencing. With random hexamers, reverse transcription was performed on 0.5 to 1 ug of RNA. TCRdb reprocessed the immunoSEQ multiplex PCR reads with MiXCR, giving one entry per CDR3 protein. The sample carries about 120,000 distinct CDR3 sequences, less than 95% recorded once. The chain combines TRBV28 with TRBJ2-7; 7 nucleotides match TRBD1. This TCR came from a human donor in good health. Sequencing was performed on CD4+ T cells from PBMCs. The CDR3: CASQTGPYEQYF. CDR3 DNA: TGTGCCAGCCAGACAGGGCCCTACGAGCAGTACTTC.